This T cell receptor beta chain was captured by sequencing in a study of blood T cell repertoires in COVID-19. Study background: Samples taken during acute and convalescent COVID-19 were collected in the United States, Italy and Spain. In each case, the material was cDNA or gDNA derived from T cells, B-cell-depleted T cells, or PBMCs.

CDR3 length equals 14 residues. The V gene's germline CDR1 is SGHRS and CDR2 YFSETQ. V was clipped by 4 bases and J by 1 base, with 12 bases between them. Per the original data handling: Reference gene primer amplification gave nucleated cell count estimates. Using immunoSEQ multiplex PCR, the repertoire was profiled, and TCRdb retains in-frame clones only, with some absent. The DNA gave D and trimming, while V, J and clone size come from that table. The sample has fewer than 200,000 clones; 80% to 85% are singletons. This receptor was obtained from a man between 65 and 85 years old with active or convalescent COVID-19. Specimen: peripheral blood. The V call is TRBV5-1, the J call TRBJ2-7; D remains unclear. CDR3 bases: TGCGCCAGCAGCCCCGCGCGGTTTTCCTACGAGCAGTACTTC. Protein product: CASSPARFSYEQYF.